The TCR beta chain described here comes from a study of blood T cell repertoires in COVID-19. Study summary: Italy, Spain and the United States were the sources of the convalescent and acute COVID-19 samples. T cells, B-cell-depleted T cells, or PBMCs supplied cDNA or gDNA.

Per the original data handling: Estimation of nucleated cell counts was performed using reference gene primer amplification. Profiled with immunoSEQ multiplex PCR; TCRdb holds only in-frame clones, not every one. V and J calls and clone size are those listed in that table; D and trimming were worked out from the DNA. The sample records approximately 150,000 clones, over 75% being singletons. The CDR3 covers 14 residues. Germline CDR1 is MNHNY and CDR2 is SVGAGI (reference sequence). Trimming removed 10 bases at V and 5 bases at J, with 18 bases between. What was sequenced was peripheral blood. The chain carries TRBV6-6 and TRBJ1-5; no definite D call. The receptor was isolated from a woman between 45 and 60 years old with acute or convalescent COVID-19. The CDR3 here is CATAWPLGDQPQHF. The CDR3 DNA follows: TGTGCCACCGCGTGGCCCCTCGGGGATCAGCCCCAGCATTTT.